The rows below give T cell receptor beta chains drawn from one sample of a study of cytomegalovirus exposure and HLA in healthy donors. Some clones are missing from TCRdb's copy, which holds only in-frame ones; the method was immunoSEQ multiplex PCR. The sample consists of some 170,000 clones, roughly 86% of them appearing once. Sequenced: PBMCs. The receptors were sampled from a man aged 18 to 30 in good health and CMV-seropositive. The conserved cysteine and the conserved F or W are not part of the CDR3 here. Some rows mark clone size as missing; the rest say once, few, many or name a class of expanded clone.

v_call clone_size cdr3_aa
TRBV27 NA ASSVGTLSGANVLT
TRBV18 NA ASSVSRANNEQF
TRBV4-1 NA ASSLRTSGSADTQY
TRBV4-2 NA ASSRGLNYGYT
TRBV5-4 NA ASSLAGVWTEAF
TRBV29-1 NA SVSTADTQY
TRBV28 NA ASSSGGTGGEKQY
TRBV19 NA ACSARLAGVGGELF
TRBV7-9 NA ASSLSQGGSGNEQF
TRBV7-8 NA ASSLAGRQRRAYNEQF
TRBV4-1 NA ASSQAGKGVQETQY
TRBV5-1 NA ASSLTSGVSHTGELF
TRBV19 NA ASSRTGSWEKLF
TRBV10-3 NA AISGDGHYTGELF
TRBV5-6 NA ASSFKGFSNQPQH
TRBV13 NA ASSFSPATSGSSYNEQF
TRBV27 once ASNPVSSNTGELF
TRBV23-1 NA ASSQGVAGWYTDTQY